In this sample, the clone carrying this TCR beta chain turned up many times. The target antigen is unknown. This specimen belongs to a study of T cells in Graves' hyperthyroidism and ophthalmopathy. TCR beta CDR3 regions were amplified from RNA. With the HTBI primer set, the TCR CDR3 went through a first round of RT-PCR. In TCRdb, the multiplex PCR reads were re-called with MiXCR into one record per CDR3 protein. The data show a few hundred thousand distinct CDR3 sequences, with under 15% seen just once and about 9.1% held by the top ten. Study results and caveats: The blood repertoire included most of the expanded thyroid clonotypes above 0.001.

The receptor comes from a woman aged 18-29 years with Graves' hyperthyroidism. Sequencing used blood.

CDR3 coding DNA: TGTGCCAGCATTGGGATAAGGTTTTGGGACAGAAGACGGGATACGCAGTATTTT. Protein sequence: CASIGIRFWDRRRDTQYF. J is TRBJ2-3 and V is TRBV7-9; TRBD1 matches at 7 bases. The trim removed 7 bases at V and 6 bases at J, leaving 22 bases unmatched. The CDR3 loop spans 18 amino acids. CDR1 and CDR2 from the germline V gene are SEHNR and FQNEAQ (reference sequence).